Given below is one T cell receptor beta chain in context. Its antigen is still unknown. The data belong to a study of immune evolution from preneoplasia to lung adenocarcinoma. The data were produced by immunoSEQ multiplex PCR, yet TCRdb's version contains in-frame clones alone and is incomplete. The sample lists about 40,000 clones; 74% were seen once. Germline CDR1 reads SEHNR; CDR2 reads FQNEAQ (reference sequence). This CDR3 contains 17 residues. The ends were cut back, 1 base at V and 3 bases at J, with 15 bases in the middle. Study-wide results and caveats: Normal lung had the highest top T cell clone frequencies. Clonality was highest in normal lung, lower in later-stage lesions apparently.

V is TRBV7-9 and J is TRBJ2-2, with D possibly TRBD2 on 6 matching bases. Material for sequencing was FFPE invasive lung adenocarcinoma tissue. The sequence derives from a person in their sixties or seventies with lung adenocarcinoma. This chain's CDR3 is CASSLGGGKEDTGELFF. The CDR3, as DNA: TGTGCCAGCAGCTTAGGTGGCGGGAAGGAGGACACCGGGGAGCTGTTTTTT.